This entry lists 26 T cell receptor beta chains sequenced from one sample in a study of technical replicates of blood from several donors. Measured with immunoSEQ multiplex PCR; TCRdb has only the in-frame clones, and not every one. The sample has tens of thousands of clones; roughly 89% are singletons. The sequenced sample was T cells isolated from PBMCs. The source is a human donor in good health. Some clones in this sample may be carry-over from other donors' samples.

The chain recombines TRBV13 with TRBJ1-2; D unclear. Germline assignment: CDR1 PRHDT and CDR2 FYEKMQ (reference sequence). The CDR3 covers 12 residues. Trimming cost V 4 bases and J 2 bases, with 5 bases left between them. The CDR3 loop is CASSSLNYGYTF. CDR3 coding DNA: TGTGCCAGCAGCTCCCTAAACTATGGCTACACCTTC.

This chain connects TRBV6-5 to TRBJ2-3; the match to TRBD2 covers 11 bases. Losses at the gene ends were 8 bases for V and 2 bases for J; bases not matched to a gene: 6. The CDR3 length is 15 residues. The germline V gene has CDR1 MNHEY and CDR2 SVGAGI. The CDR3 nucleotides are TGTGCCAGCGCTTTGACTAGCGGGGCCACAGATACGCAGTATTTT. Residues: CASALTSGATDTQYF.

The rearrangement joins TRBV11-1 to TRBJ1-2; D is perhaps TRBD1 (6 bases). V gave up 0 bases and J gave up 0 bases, with 8 bases separating them. The CDR3 covers 15 residues. CDR1 is SGHAT and CDR2 is FQDESV in the germline V gene (reference sequence). The CDR3 DNA is TGTGCCAGCAGCTTAGCCGGGACATCTAACTATGGCTACACCTTC. This sequence encodes CASSLAGTSNYGYTF. Full variable domain (remainder filled in from reference TRBV11-1 and TRBJ1-2): EAEVAQSPRYKITEKSQAVAFWCDPISGHATLYWYRQILGQGPELLVQFQDESVVDDSQLPKDRFSAERLKGVDSTLKIQPAELGDSAMYLCASSLAGTSNYGYTFGSGTRLTVV.

The chain carries TRBV6-6 and TRBJ2-2, with D perhaps matching TRBD2 (5 bases). CDR3 length: 13 amino acids. Germline lookup yields CDR1 MNHNY and CDR2 SVGAGI (reference sequence). V was pared by 7 bases and J by 6 bases, with 12 bases between. CDR3 protein: CASTPDSPGELFF. CDR3 sequence (DNA): TGTGCCAGCACCCCGGACTCACCCGGGGAGCTGTTTTTT.

CDR3 region: CASSQLRDRRGELFF. CDR3 coding DNA: TGCGCCAGCAGCCAGCTCAGGGACAGGCGGGGGGAGCTGTTTTTT. The J gene is TRBJ2-2, the V gene TRBV4-1, with 8 bases identical to TRBD1. After removal of 3 bases from V and 8 bases from J, the junction contained 8 bases not matched to a gene. This CDR3 has 15 amino acids. Germline V gene sequence: CDR1 MGHRA, CDR2 YSYEKL.

The chain links TRBV2 to TRBJ2-1; 8 nucleotides match TRBD2. CDR1 and CDR2 from the germline V gene are SNHLY and FYNNEI. CDR3 size: 14 residues. With V trimmed by 8 bases and J by 6 bases, 9 bases remained unmatched. CDR3 amino acids: CASYAAGGPNEQFF. For the CDR3, the DNA is TGTGCCAGCTATGCGGCGGGGGGCCCCAATGAGCAGTTCTTC.

The V gene is TRBV5-1, the J gene TRBJ2-7, with no clear D. This CDR3 has 14 amino acids. The V end lost 1 base, the J end lost 6 bases, and 14 bases lay between the germline ends. CDR1 is SGHRS and CDR2 is YFSETQ in the germline V gene. The CDR3 loop reads CASSLFSQRGEQYF. In DNA form, the CDR3 reads TGCGCCAGCAGCTTGTTTTCCCAGCGAGGCGAGCAGTACTTC.

This chain joins TRBV4-1 and TRBJ1-6, with a possible D match to TRBD1 (5 bases). Looked up from germline, CDR1 is MGHRA and CDR2 is YSYEKL. The CDR3 runs to 15 residues. V was pared by 4 bases and J by 9 bases, with 16 bases between. The DNA for the CDR3 is TGCGCCAGCAGCCCTGGGACTTCGACCTTTTCACCCCTCCACTTT. This encodes CASSPGTSTFSPLHF.

The rearrangement links TRBV19 to TRBJ2-7; D may be TRBD2 (6 bases). CDR1 is LNHDA and CDR2 is SQIVND in the germline V gene (reference sequence). V lost 4 bases and J 2 bases, leaving 18 bases between the germline ends. The CDR3 is 16 amino acids. As DNA, the CDR3 is TGTGCCAGTAGTAGGGGACCTCCCGGGGGAGCCTACGAGCAGTACTTC. Translating it yields CASSRGPPGGAYEQYF.

J is TRBJ1-2 and V is TRBV19; TRBD1 matches at 9 bases. V lost 5 bases and J lost 3; bases outside the gene matches: 13. The germline gives CDR1 LNHDA, CDR2 SQIVND (reference sequence). There are 17 residues in the CDR3. Written as DNA, the CDR3 is TGTGCCAGTAGTTTTTCGTCCGGGACAGGGCACGACTATGGCTACACCTTC. This encodes CASSFSSGTGHDYGYTF.

The chain combines TRBV7-6 with TRBJ2-1, with D perhaps TRBD2 (5 bases). Germline V gene sequence: CDR1 SGHVS, CDR2 FNYEAQ. This CDR3 has 16 residues. The V and J ends lost 3 bases and 2 bases respectively, with 14 bases between them. CDR3 sequence: CASSFSYLGTYNEQFF. CDR3 nucleotide sequence: TGTGCCAGCAGCTTCTCGTATCTCGGGACCTACAATGAGCAGTTCTTC.

The V and J genes are TRBV19 and TRBJ1-2; TRBD1 matches 7 bases. The CDR3 contains 15 residues. V trimming: 5 bases; J trimming: 6 bases; junction bases outside the gene matches: 12. Germline V gives CDR1 LNHDA, CDR2 SQIVND (reference sequence). The CDR3 is CASSSGQFLGNGYTF. CDR3 bases: TGTGCCAGTAGTTCGGGACAGTTTTTAGGAAATGGCTACACCTTC.

The chain is built from TRBV7-9 and TRBJ2-3; 7 nucleotides match TRBD2. The germline CDR1 and CDR2 sequences are SEHNR and FQNEAQ (reference sequence). This CDR3 has 17 residues. Unmatched junction bases numbered 17, after V lost 5 bases and J lost 6 bases. CDR3 protein: CASSNSREGRRKDTQYF. In DNA form, the CDR3 reads TGTGCCAGCAGCAACTCGAGGGAGGGGAGGAGAAAGGATACGCAGTATTTT.

This clone was counted once. The V call is TRBV4-2, the J call TRBJ1-2, with D maybe TRBD1 (6 bases). Between the trimmed V and J ends, which lost 4 bases and 8 bases, there was a span of 17 bases. Germline CDR1 is LGHNA and CDR2 is YNFKEQ. The CDR3 length is 14 residues. The DNA of the CDR3 is TGTGCCAGCAGCCCCACGACTACAGGGACCGGCTACACCTTC. It is translated as CASSPTTTGTGYTF.

By share of the sample, this clone is medium-sized. The V gene is TRBV5-4, the J gene TRBJ2-7; TRBD2 matches at 10 bases. With 0 bases clipped from V and 2 bases from J, the junction kept 2 bases outside the gene matches. There are 15 residues in the CDR3. CDR1 and CDR2 from the germline V gene are SGHNT and YYREEE (reference sequence). CDR3: CASSLGSGGAYEQYF. CDR3 bases: TGTGCCAGCAGCTTGGGAAGCGGGGGGGCCTACGAGCAGTACTTC.

V is TRBV7-2 and J is TRBJ2-1; D not certain. V was pared by 5 bases and J by 6 bases, with 8 bases between. Germline assignment: CDR1 SGHTA and CDR2 FQGNSA. The CDR3 is 12 residues long. The CDR3, as DNA: TGTGCCAGCAGCCCCCGTTCCAATGAGCAGTTCTTC. Translation gives CASSPRSNEQFF.

This clone appeared a few times. The chain recombines TRBV19 with TRBJ2-2; 7 bases align to TRBD1. V was clipped by 6 bases and J by 3 bases; unmatched bases: 7. From germline, CDR1 is LNHDA and CDR2 SQIVND (reference sequence). This CDR3 spans 15 amino acids. The CDR3 sequence is CASRDRNLDTGELFF. Here the CDR3 DNA reads TGTGCCAGTAGGGACAGGAATTTGGACACCGGGGAGCTGTTTTTT. The full variable domain, its missing parts supplied by reference TRBV19 and TRBJ2-2, is DGGITQSPKYLFRKEGQNVTLSCEQNLNHDAMYWYRQDPGQGLRLIYYSQIVNDFQKGDIAEGYSVSREKKESFPLTVTSAQKNPTAFYLCASRDRNLDTGELFFGEGSRLTVL.

The rearrangement links TRBV27 to TRBJ2-7, with D maybe TRBD1 (6 bases). CDR1 MNHEY and CDR2 SMNVEV come from the germline V gene (reference sequence). The CDR3 is 14 amino acids. V shed 3 bases and J shed 4 bases, with 13 bases lying between them. CDR3 sequence reads: CASSFGSRGYEQYF. As DNA, the CDR3 is TGTGCCAGCAGTTTTGGATCCAGGGGTTACGAGCAGTACTTC.

The chain has TRBV10-2 and TRBJ2-1; 7 positions agree with TRBD2. V was pared by 8 bases and J by 4 bases, with 14 bases of the junction left unmatched. Germline values: CDR1 WSHSY, CDR2 SAAADI. The CDR3 is 16 residues long. Written as DNA, the CDR3 is TGCGCCAGCCGAAGCCTAGCGGACGAATCGTACAATGAGCAGTTCTTC. Protein sequence: CASRSLADESYNEQFF.

V is TRBV28 and J is TRBJ1-1; tentatively, D is TRBD1 (6 bases). V lost 5 bases, J lost 1 base, and 11 bases lay in between. The CDR3 is made up of 14 amino acids. Germline values: CDR1 MDHEN, CDR2 SYDVKM. The CDR3 here is CASSIGTPNTEAFF. The DNA for the CDR3 is TGTGCCAGCAGTATCGGGACACCGAACACTGAAGCTTTCTTT.

The chain employs TRBV7-8 and TRBJ2-7, with D perhaps matching TRBD1 (6 bases). The CDR3 consists of 16 residues. Germline CDR1 is SGHVS and CDR2 is FQNEAQ. V was pared by 5 bases and J by 0 bases, with 17 bases between. CDR3 coding DNA: TGTGCCAGCAGCCTATTGGGACACGTAAGCTCCTACGAGCAGTACTTC. It codes for CASSLLGHVSSYEQYF.

The chain has TRBV5-1 and TRBJ1-1; no definite D call. The CDR3 extends over 15 amino acids. Trimming took off 0 bases at V and 1 base at J, with 10 bases between the two ends. Germline V CDR1 and CDR2: SGHRS, YFSETQ. CDR3 region: CASSLGPAGNTEAFF. DNA for the CDR3: TGCGCCAGCAGCTTGGGCCCAGCAGGGAACACTGAAGCTTTCTTT.

J is TRBJ2-1 and V is TRBV29-1, with 8 bases identical to TRBD2. In germline, CDR1 is SQVTM, CDR2 ANQGSEA. J lost 7 bases, V lost 1 base, and 9 bases had no gene match. CDR3 size: 15 residues. DNA for the CDR3: TGCAGCGTTGAAGCCCCCAGCGGGAGAACTAATGAGCAGTTCTTC. Its translation is CSVEAPSGRTNEQFF.

The chain recombines TRBV4-1 with TRBJ1-3; 10 bases line up with TRBD1. This CDR3 is built from 17 residues. With 3 bases clipped from V and 5 bases from J, the junction kept 10 bases outside the gene matches. Germline V gives CDR1 MGHRA, CDR2 YSYEKL. The CDR3 bases are TGCGCCAGCAGCCAGGTGACAGGGGGCGCGTCTAGAAACACCATATATTTT. Protein product: CASSQVTGGASRNTIYF.

The chain employs TRBV7-9 and TRBJ2-5; perhaps TRBD1 as D (6 bases). The germline V gene encodes CDR1 SEHNR and CDR2 FQNEAQ (reference sequence). The length of the CDR3 is 13 residues. The V end lost 6 bases, the J end lost 4 bases, and 12 bases lay between the germline ends. CDR3 residues: CASSRQVGETQYF. The CDR3 nucleotides are TGTGCCAGCAGTAGACAGGTCGGAGAGACCCAGTACTTC.

The count of this clone is one. Here the CDR3 DNA reads TGCGCCAGCAGTGAGTCGGGCAGGAACACTGAAGCTTTCTTT. Translation gives CASSESGRNTEAFF. V usage is TRBV10-2 and J usage is TRBJ1-1; D uncertain. The CDR3 is 14 residues long. Germline values: CDR1 WSHSY, CDR2 SAAADI. V lost 0 bases and J lost 1, with 6 bases in between.